Presented here are 27 T cell receptor beta chains from one specimen sequenced in a study of shared clonotypes between healthy human individuals. TCRdb keeps only in-frame clones here, not all; method: immunoSEQ multiplex PCR. Among millions of clones listed, approximately 93% were seen once. Material for sequencing was naive CD4+ T cells from PBMCs. Subset indicated: CD45RA+ positively selected. These receptors all come from a young man in good health. Some clones in this sample may be carry-over from other donors' samples.

The sample holds a few counts of this clone. CDR3 region: CASSSPSAGSYYEQYF. The DNA for the CDR3 is TGTGCCAGCAGCTCCCCAAGCGCAGGGTCGTACTACGAGCAGTACTTC. The V call is TRBV5-4, the J call TRBJ2-7; perhaps TRBD1 as D (5 bases). V lost 3 bases, J lost 3 bases, and 19 bases lay in between. Looked up from germline, CDR1 is SGHNT and CDR2 is YYREEE (reference sequence). CDR3 length: 16 amino acids.

This clone was seen a few times. CDR3 DNA: TGTGCCAGCAGCTCGCTCCAGGGGGCCAGAGCTTTCTTT. This codes for CASSSLQGARAFF. V and J are TRBV11-2 and TRBJ1-1; the match to TRBD1 covers 8 bases. The CDR3 sequence is 13 residues long. V lost 4 bases, J lost 10 bases, and 8 bases stayed unmatched. Germline loops: CDR1 SGHAT, CDR2 FQNNGV.

This chain joins TRBV7-2 and TRBJ2-1, with 7 positions matching TRBD1. V gave up 5 bases and J gave up 7 bases; unmatched junction bases: 8. This CDR3 region has 14 residues. The germline V gene encodes CDR1 SGHTA and CDR2 FQGNSA. The CDR3 here is CASSPRTGANEQFF. CDR3 sequence (DNA): TGTGCCAGCAGCCCCCGGACAGGCGCGAATGAGCAGTTCTTC. Full variable domain (rest looked up from reference TRBV7-2 and TRBJ2-1): GAGVSQSPSNKVTEKGKDVELRCDPISGHTALYWYRQSLGQGLEFLIYFQGNSAPDKSGLPSDRFSAERTGGSVSTLTIQRTQQEDSAVYLCASSPRTGANEQFFGPGTRLTVL.

This clone was observed once. This chain links TRBV30 with TRBJ2-7; the D gene could be TRBD1 or TRBD2 (5 bases each). The germline V gene has CDR1 GTSNPN and CDR2 SVGIG (reference sequence). The CDR3 extends over 17 amino acids. V gave up 2 bases and J gave up 1 base, with 21 bases separating them. Here the CDR3 reads CAWSIRDRGHWSYEQYF. The CDR3 bases are TGTGCCTGGAGTATTCGGGACCGAGGACATTGGTCCTACGAGCAGTACTTC. Based on the CDR3 plus reference TRBV30 and TRBJ2-7, the full variable domain is SQTIHQWPATLVQPVGSPLSLECTVEGTSNPNLYWYRQAAGRGLQLLFYSVGIGQISSEVPQNLSASRPQDRQFILSSKKLLLSDSGFYLCAWSIRDRGHWSYEQYFGPGTRLTVT.

This sequence joins TRBV18 and TRBJ2-7; TRBD2 agrees at 7 bases. Trimming at V came to 0 bases and at J to 0 bases, leaving 5 bases not matched to a gene. The CDR3 is made up of 16 amino acids. The germline V gene has CDR1 KGHSH and CDR2 LQKENI. The CDR3, as DNA: TGTGCCAGCTCACCACCCGGGGACTACTTCTCCTACGAGCAGTACTTC. Translation gives CASSPPGDYFSYEQYF.

This sequence joins TRBV7-8 and TRBJ2-1; 7 bases map to TRBD1. The CDR3 totals 17 residues. The germline V gene encodes CDR1 SGHVS and CDR2 FQNEAQ. Trimming cost V 5 bases and J 0 bases; bases outside gene matches: 10. Here the CDR3 reads CASSTRRTGLSYNEQFF. Here the CDR3 DNA reads TGTGCCAGCAGCACCCGCCGGACAGGCCTCTCCTACAATGAGCAGTTCTTC.

The genes are TRBV7-2 and TRBJ2-7; TRBD2 matches 8 bases. The germline gives CDR1 SGHTA, CDR2 FQGNSA. The CDR3 loop spans 15 amino acids. Trimming removed 6 bases from V and 0 bases from J; junction bases left unmatched: 7. The CDR3 DNA reads TGTGCCAGCAGAAACCCGGGAGGGCCCTCCTACGAGCAGTACTTC. Translated: CASRNPGGPSYEQYF.

The chain has TRBV29-1 and TRBJ1-1; 8 nucleotides line up with TRBD1. The CDR3 loop spans 14 amino acids. V was pared by 3 bases and J by 3 bases, with 6 bases of the junction left unmatched. Germline values: CDR1 SQVTM, CDR2 ANQGSEA. Written as DNA, the CDR3 is TGCAGCGTTGACAGGGGGCGTAAGTACACTGAAGCTTTCTTT. Amino acids: CSVDRGRKYTEAFF.

Only a few counts were recorded for this clone. In DNA, the CDR3 is TGTGCCAGCAGTTCCAGGCGGGACAACTATGGCTACACCTTC. This sequence encodes CASSSRRDNYGYTF. The chain is built from TRBV6-5 and TRBJ1-2, with D maybe TRBD1 (5 bases). The V end was cut by 4 bases, the J end by 2 bases, with 11 bases between. The germline V gene has CDR1 MNHEY and CDR2 SVGAGI. CDR3 length: 14 amino acids.

V usage is TRBV9 and J usage is TRBJ1-2; D gene ambiguous. V was cut by 3 bases and J by 4 bases, with 7 bases left in between. The CDR3 is made up of 12 amino acids. Germline V gene data show CDR1 as SGDLS and CDR2 as YYNGEE. The DNA for the CDR3 is TGTGCCAGCAGCGCCTCAGTCTATGGCTACACCTTC. It encodes CASSASVYGYTF.

The CDR3 DNA sequence: TGCAGCGCTTTCGGGGAGACCCAGTACTTC. This translates into CSAFGETQYF. The rearrangement joins TRBV29-1 to TRBJ2-5; D call uncertain. V was clipped by 7 bases and J by 5 bases, with 8 bases between them. CDR1 is SQVTM, CDR2 ANQGSEA, per germline. The CDR3 is 10 residues long.

The V and J genes are TRBV5-5 and TRBJ1-2; D gene ambiguous. This CDR3 region has 15 residues. Trimming pared 1 base from V and 5 bases from J, leaving 15 bases between. Germline V gene data show CDR1 as SGHKS and CDR2 as YYEKEE (reference sequence). The CDR3 DNA reads as TGTGCCAGCAGCTTGTTACCAATCCTTGAATATGGCTACACCTTC. This sequence encodes CASSLLPILEYGYTF.

The rearrangement joins TRBV7-8 to TRBJ2-7, with a tentative D call TRBD1 (6 bases). Germline V lookup: CDR1 SGHVS, CDR2 FQNEAQ. V lost 2 bases to trimming and J lost 5 bases, with 13 bases between them. The CDR3 runs to 14 residues. The CDR3 loop is CASSLSGGLNEQYF. CDR3 nucleotide sequence: TGTGCCAGCAGCTTATCTGGGGGCCTGAACGAGCAGTACTTC.

The chain uses TRBV28 and TRBJ1-5; D uncertain. Trimming shortened V by 6 bases and J by 2 bases, and 11 bases separated the two germline ends. Looked up from germline, CDR1 is MDHEN and CDR2 is SYDVKM. This CDR3 spans 14 amino acids. The CDR3 spells CASRNPSGNQPQHF. The CDR3 DNA reads TGTGCCAGCAGGAACCCAAGTGGCAATCAGCCCCAGCATTTT.

V usage is TRBV7-6 and J usage is TRBJ2-2; D might be TRBD1 (6 bases). CDR1 is SGHVS, CDR2 FNYEAQ, per germline. With 0 bases removed from V and 5 bases from J, the gap between germline ends came to 13 bases. The CDR3 has 16 residues. CDR3 sequence: CASSLAPRGPTGELFF. For the CDR3, the DNA is TGTGCCAGCAGCTTAGCACCCAGGGGACCTACCGGGGAGCTGTTTTTT.

With regard to this clone: One end of the junction varies from germline; a read error may be responsible. The rearrangement uses TRBV6-6 and TRBJ2-1; no clear D. CDR3 length: 9 amino acids. Germline V gene lookup returns CDR1 MNHNY and CDR2 SVGAGI (reference sequence). In DNA form, the CDR3 reads TGTGCCAGCAGCGGGTCACCGATCTTC. This gives the protein CASSGSPIF.

The chain links TRBV28 to TRBJ2-5; D is uncertain. V was cut by 5 bases and J by 2 bases, with 15 bases left in between. The CDR3 sequence is 15 residues long. The germline CDR1 and CDR2 sequences are MDHEN and SYDVKM. CDR3 amino acids: CASSPSRGRQETQYF. CDR3 bases: TGTGCCAGCAGTCCTTCCAGAGGCCGGCAAGAGACCCAGTACTTC.

This chain joins TRBV19 and TRBJ1-4, with 8 bases matching TRBD1. Trimming at V came to 3 bases and at J to 13 bases, leaving 16 bases not matched to a gene. CDR1 is LNHDA and CDR2 is SQIVND in the germline V gene (reference sequence). The CDR3 spans 16 residues. This chain's CDR3 is CASSIVRQGRQKGLFF. CDR3 in DNA: TGTGCCAGTAGTATCGTACGACAGGGGAGACAGAAAGGACTGTTTTTT.

The genes are TRBV5-1 and TRBJ2-5; D possibly corresponds to TRBD1 (5 bases). The CDR3 loop spans 14 amino acids. Germline V gives CDR1 SGHRS, CDR2 YFSETQ. V was pared by 2 bases and J by 5 bases, with 13 bases between. The CDR3 nucleotides read TGCGCCAGCAGCTTCCAGGGTGGTGTTGAGACCCAGTACTTC. Its protein product is CASSFQGGVETQYF.

The chain has TRBV4-2 and TRBJ2-7; D is possibly TRBD1 (7 bases). Trimming removed 2 bases at V and 6 bases at J, with 23 bases between. The CDR3 loop spans 17 amino acids. Per germline, CDR1 LGHNA and CDR2 YNFKEQ. In nucleotides, the CDR3 is TGTGCCAGCAGCCAACGGACTCTGGTGGAGGGGGCTAGCGAGCAGTACTTC. Amino acid sequence: CASSQRTLVEGASEQYF.

In DNA, the CDR3 is TGTGCCAGCAGCTTACCGTCAGGGGCGGTTGGCACTGAAGCTTTCTTT. It encodes CASSLPSGAVGTEAFF. The chain uses TRBV7-9 and TRBJ1-1; possible D gene TRBD1, 6 bases. This CDR3 contains 16 residues. Germline V gives CDR1 SEHNR, CDR2 FQNEAQ (reference sequence). Trimming stripped 2 bases from V and 4 bases from J, with 17 bases between.

The chain recombines TRBV2 with TRBJ1-3, with TRBD1 as a possible D gene (6 bases). V was shortened by 6 bases and J by 8 bases, with 14 bases between the two germline ends. Looked up from germline, CDR1 is SNHLY and CDR2 is FYNNEI. This CDR3 is 13 amino acids long. The CDR3 sequence is CASSGQRGDTIYF. DNA for the CDR3: TGTGCCAGCAGCGGACAGAGGGGGGACACCATATATTTT. Looking up the rest from reference TRBV2 and TRBJ1-3 gives the full variable domain: EPEVTQTPSHQVTQMGQEVILRCVPISNHLYFYWYRQILGQKVEFLVSFYNNEISEKSEIFDDQFSVERPDGSNFTLKIRSTKLEDSAMYFCASSGQRGDTIYFGEGSWLTVV.

The DNA of the CDR3 is TGTGCCAGCAGCCGGGACTTCAGCTCTGGGGCCAACGTCCTGACTTTC. Translated, it gives CASSRDFSSGANVLTF. The chain links TRBV11-3 to TRBJ2-6, with a tentative D call TRBD2 (6 bases). CDR3 size: 16 residues. V was clipped by 5 bases and J by 0 bases, with 11 bases between them. Germline CDR1 reads SGHNT; CDR2 reads YENEEA.

The chain links TRBV30 to TRBJ1-4; D possibly corresponds to TRBD1 (5 bases). V was trimmed by 1 base and J by 4 bases, leaving 10 bases between them. The CDR3 runs to 14 residues. Per the germline V gene, CDR1 is GTSNPN and CDR2 is SVGIG (reference sequence). CDR3 protein: CAWSEGRYNEKLFF. CDR3 coding DNA: TGTGCCTGGAGTGAGGGACGGTATAATGAAAAACTGTTTTTT.

This sequence joins TRBV28 and TRBJ1-1; TRBD1 aligns across 8 bases. Germline CDR1 MDHEN, CDR2 SYDVKM. The CDR3 is made up of 16 amino acids. V lost 6 bases to trimming and J lost 1 base; unmatched junction nucleotides: 10. Written as DNA, the CDR3 is TGTGCCAGCAGCTCCACAGGGGGAAGACGGAACACTGAAGCTTTCTTT. Translation gives CASSSTGGRRNTEAFF.

The chain recombines TRBV25-1 with TRBJ1-4; TRBD1 is a possible D gene (5 bases). V gave up 3 bases and J gave up 10 bases, with 12 bases separating them. The CDR3 is 13 residues long. CDR1 is MGHDK, CDR2 SYGVNS, per germline. The CDR3 sequence is CASSDGGPGKLFF. The CDR3 nucleotides read TGTGCCAGCAGTGATGGGGGTCCGGGAAAACTGTTTTTT.

The DNA for the CDR3 is TGTGCCAGTAGTATACCCTCGGGACTGACCACAGATACGCAGTATTTT. It yields the protein CASSIPSGLTTDTQYF. This rearrangement joins TRBV19 to TRBJ2-3; TRBD2 might be the D (6 bases). This CDR3 has 16 residues. The V end lost 2 bases, the J end lost 2 bases, and 14 bases lay between the germline ends. Germline V gene lookup returns CDR1 LNHDA and CDR2 SQIVND (reference sequence).